This T cell receptor beta chain was identified during a study of blood T cell repertoires in COVID-19. Sequencing was performed with immunoSEQ multiplex PCR; in TCRdb, only in-frame clones are kept and a portion is missing. The table records 93,000 or so clones, 70% to 90% of them present only once. This clone occurred once. The germline V gene has CDR1 SQVTM and CDR2 ANQGSEA. This CDR3 has 16 amino acids. V lost 5 bases and J lost 0; bases outside the gene matches: 4. Source material: peripheral blood. This rearrangement joins TRBV29-1 to TRBJ2-1, with TRBD2 matching over 13 bases. The source is a human donor in a cohort sampled during active COVID-19. The CDR3 sequence: CSVSGLAGSSYNEQFF. CDR3 DNA sequence: TGCAGCGTTTCGGGACTAGCGGGAAGCTCCTACAATGAGCAGTTCTTC.